This T cell receptor (beta chain) originates from a study of CD8+ T cells in alopecia areata. This clone was detected only a few times. Described treatment: oral pan-JAK inhibitor, 5-10 mg twice daily. Reverse transcription of extracted RNA yielded cDNA, which provided the sequencing template. Clones were sequenced by immunoSEQ multiplex PCR, and TCRdb holds only the in-frame ones, with some missing. The data hold some 170,000 clones, with roughly 50% observed a single time. This CDR3 is 15 amino acids long. The germline V gene encodes CDR1 SGHDT and CDR2 YYEEEE. J lost 9 bases, V lost 0 bases, and 7 bases had no gene match.

The source of this sequence is a human donor with alopecia areata. The chain uses TRBV5-6 and TRBJ2-1, with TRBD2 matching 9 bases. The sequences come from CD8+ T cells sorted from blood, collected at week 24, from a patient treated with tofacitinib. Here the CDR3 reads CASSLALAGSSEQFF. The CDR3 nucleotides read TGTGCCAGCAGCTTGGCCCTAGCGGGGAGTAGTGAGCAGTTCTTC.